Below, 10 T cell receptor beta chains from the same sample are listed, as sequenced in a study of neurological immune-mediated disorders. A single record per CDR3 protein comes from TCRdb applying MiXCR to the 5' RACE reads. The sample shows about 46,000 distinct CDR3 sequences, about a tenth of them seen only once. Sequencing was performed on PBMCs. These receptors were collected from a man aged 70-80 years with HTLV-1-associated myelopathy (HAM/TSP).

This clonotype was counted at least ten times. As DNA, the CDR3 is TGTGCCAGCTCCCCTTCCATCCGGACGGTGAACACCGGGGAGCTGTTTTTT. Its protein is CASSPSIRTVNTGELFF. This sequence joins TRBV18 and TRBJ2-2; D call uncertain. Germline assignment: CDR1 KGHSH and CDR2 LQKENI. Trimming stripped 6 bases from V and 1 base from J, with 18 bases between. The length of the CDR3 is 17 residues.

This clonotype was counted at least ten times. The J gene is TRBJ1-2, the V gene TRBV5-5; D gene ambiguous. The germline gives CDR1 SGHKS, CDR2 YYEKEE (reference sequence). V was clipped by 0 bases and J by 6 bases, with 12 bases between them. This CDR3 has 14 amino acids. The DNA of the CDR3 is TGTGCCAGCAGCTTGGGGCCGGACCGCCATGGCTACACCTTC. Its protein product is CASSLGPDRHGYTF.

Ten or more counts support this clonotype. For the CDR3, the DNA is TGCAGTGCTACCCCGACGGCGGGGGGACAAGAGACCCAGTACTTC. Encoded protein: CSATPTAGGQETQYF. The chain uses TRBV20-1 and TRBJ2-5; 8 nucleotides align to TRBD2. Germline values: CDR1 DFQATT, CDR2 SNEGSKA (reference sequence). The CDR3 spans 15 residues. J gave up 2 bases and V 4 bases, and 9 bases lay outside the gene matches.

Many counts were recorded for this clonotype. Here the CDR3 DNA reads TGTGCCAGCAGGGGGACAGGGGGCTCTGGGGCCAACGTCCTGACTTTC. Translated, it gives CASRGTGGSGANVLTF. V is TRBV7-9 and J is TRBJ2-6; TRBD1 agrees at 11 bases. Looked up from germline, CDR1 is SEHNR and CDR2 is FQNEAQ (reference sequence). V gave up 6 bases and J gave up 0 bases; unmatched junction bases: 1. The CDR3 consists of 16 residues.

In its sample, this clonotype was seen many times. The chain has TRBV7-2 and TRBJ2-2; D call uncertain. CDR1 and CDR2 (germline): SGHTA, FQGNSA. This CDR3 contains 15 residues. With 1 base removed from V and 4 bases from J, the gap between germline ends came to 10 bases. CDR3 sequence: CASSLDATPTGELFF. The CDR3 DNA reads TGTGCCAGCAGCTTAGACGCGACACCCACCGGGGAGCTGTTTTTT.

This clonotype was detected ten times or more. This chain joins TRBV7-6 and TRBJ2-6; TRBD2 might be the D (5 bases). This CDR3 contains 17 residues. Trimming stripped 4 bases from V and 3 bases from J, with 16 bases between. Germline V CDR1 and CDR2: SGHVS, FNYEAQ. The CDR3 nucleotides are TGTGCCAGCAGCTCCCACGGACTCCGGGGTGGGGCCAACGTCCTGACTTTC. Its translation: CASSSHGLRGGANVLTF.

This clonotype was detected many times. J is TRBJ1-4 and V is TRBV7-2; 7 bases are a match to TRBD1. V dropped 3 bases and J dropped 6; count of bases not matched to a gene: 19. The CDR3 extends over 19 amino acids. Germline loops: CDR1 SGHTA, CDR2 FQGNSA. CDR3 loop: CASSFLSGGEMKGYEKLFF. CDR3 nucleotide sequence: TGTGCCAGCAGCTTTCTATCAGGGGGTGAAATGAAAGGGTATGAAAAACTGTTTTTT. Drawing the rest from reference TRBV7-2 and TRBJ1-4, the complete variable domain is GAGVSQSPSNKVTEKGKDVELRCDPISGHTALYWYRQSLGQGLEFLIYFQGNSAPDKSGLPSDRFSAERTGGSVSTLTIQRTQQEDSAVYLCASSFLSGGEMKGYEKLFFGSGTQLSVL.

In this sample, this clonotype turned up many times. The V call is TRBV9, the J call TRBJ2-4; D could derive from TRBD1 or TRBD2 (5 bases each). The CDR3 runs 16 residues. Germline V gene data show CDR1 as SGDLS and CDR2 as YYNGEE. V lost 5 bases, J lost 1 base, and 16 bases lay in between. Here the CDR3 reads CASSTRGDQAKNIQYF. The CDR3 DNA reads as TGTGCCAGCAGTACAAGAGGGGATCAGGCCAAAAACATTCAGTACTTC.

The chain couples TRBV21-1 to TRBJ2-3; no DNA check was done on the table's D call, TRBD2. TRBV21-1 is an annotated pseudogene. The CDR3 is 15 residues long. CDR3 nucleotide sequence: TGTGCCAGTAGCAAAGGATTGGGAGTAGCAGATACGCAGTATTTT. This encodes CASSKGLGVADTQYF.

This clonotype was counted at least ten times. The rearrangement joins TRBV7-2 to TRBJ2-7; perhaps TRBD2 as D (6 bases). Trimming cost V 5 bases and J 0 bases, with 14 bases left between them. This CDR3 contains 15 residues. The germline gives CDR1 SGHTA, CDR2 FQGNSA. The CDR3 sequence is CASSRFGGGSYEQYF. CDR3 DNA sequence: TGTGCCAGCAGCCGTTTCGGGGGAGGCTCCTACGAGCAGTACTTC.